This paragraph reports one T cell receptor (beta chain). The data were obtained in a study of T cell changes during pregnancy in multiple sclerosis. This table comes from immunoSEQ multiplex PCR, and its TCRdb copy is limited to in-frame clones, with some not included. The table lists approximately 100,000 clones, approximately 93% of them singletons, with 3% to 3.5% in the top ten. The receptor was isolated from a female donor with multiple sclerosis, enrolled in a pregnancy study. This specimen was peripheral blood, taken after pregnancy.

DNA of the CDR3: TGCGCCAGCAGCTTGGGGACAGGGGGCGAAAATGAGCAGTTCTTC. It specifies CASSLGTGGENEQFF. The chain uses TRBV5-1 and TRBJ2-1; TRBD1 agrees at 11 bases. This CDR3 contains 15 residues. J was trimmed by 7 bases and V by 0 bases; bases with no gene match: 3. Germline V gene data show CDR1 as SGHRS and CDR2 as YFSETQ.